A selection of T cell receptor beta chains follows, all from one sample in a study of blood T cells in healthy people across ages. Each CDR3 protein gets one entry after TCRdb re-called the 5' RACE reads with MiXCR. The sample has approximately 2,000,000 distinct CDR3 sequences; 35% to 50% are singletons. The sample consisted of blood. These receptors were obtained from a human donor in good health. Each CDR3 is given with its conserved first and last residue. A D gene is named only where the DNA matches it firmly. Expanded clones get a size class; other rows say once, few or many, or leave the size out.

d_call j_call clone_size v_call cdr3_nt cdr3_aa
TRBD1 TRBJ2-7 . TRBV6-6 TGTGCCAGCAGCCCGAACAGGGGATCTTACGAGCAGTACTTC CASSPNRGSYEQYF
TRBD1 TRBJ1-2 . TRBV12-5 TGTGCTAGTGGACAAGGACAGGGCCTCTATGGCTACACCTTC CASGQGQGLYGYTF
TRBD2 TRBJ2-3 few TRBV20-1 TGCAGTGCTAGAGGTTTTCGGGACTATATCACAGATACGCAGTATTTT CSARGFRDYITDTQYF
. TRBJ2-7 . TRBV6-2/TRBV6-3 TGTGCCAGCAGTTACGGGCTTAAATCCTACGAGCAGTACTTC CASSYGLKSYEQYF
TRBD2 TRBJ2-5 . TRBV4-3 TGCGCCAGCAGCCAAGAAGGGCTAGCGGGGAAGCAAGAGACCCAGTACTTC CASSQEGLAGKQETQYF
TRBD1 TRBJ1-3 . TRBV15 TGTGCCACCAGCAGAGATTACGCCGGGACAGGGGTTAACTCTGGAAACACCATATATTTT CATSRDYAGTGVNSGNTIYF
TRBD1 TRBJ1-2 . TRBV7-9 TGTGCCAGCAGCGACAGGGGGCGATACACCGGCTACACCTTC CASSDRGRYTGYTF
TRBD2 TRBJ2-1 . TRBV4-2 TGTGCCAGCAGTAAGGTAGCGGGGGGGGACGCTGAGCAGTTCTTC CASSKVAGGDAEQFF
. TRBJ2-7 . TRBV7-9 TGTGCCAGCAGCTTAGAGGTTTGGGGCGAGCAGTACTTC CASSLEVWGEQYF
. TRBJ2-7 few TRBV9 TGTGCCAGCAGCGTAGGATTGACAGGATACGAGCAGTACTTC CASSVGLTGYEQYF
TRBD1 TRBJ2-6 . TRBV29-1 TGCAGCGTTGAAGATAGGGGGCGTATTGCTGGGGCCAACGTCCGGACTTTC CSVEDRGRIAGANVRTF
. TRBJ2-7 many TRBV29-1 TGCAGCGTTGAGTGGCAGGATTACGAGCAGTACTTC CSVEWQDYEQYF
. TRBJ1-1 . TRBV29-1 TGCAGCGTCCACGGACGACTGGGAGTAGGTGAAGCTTTCTTT CSVHGRLGVGEAFF
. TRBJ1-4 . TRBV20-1 TGCAGTGCTAGAGATTGGCCCCAGGAACTGTTTTTT CSARDWPQELFF
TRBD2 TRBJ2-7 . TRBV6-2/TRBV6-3 TGTGCCACCAAAACAACCGGGACTAGCTCCTACGAGCAGTACTTC CATKTTGTSSYEQYF
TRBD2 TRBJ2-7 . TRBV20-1 TGCAGTGCCCAGGGACTAGCGAGCTACGAGCAGTACTTC CSAQGLASYEQYF
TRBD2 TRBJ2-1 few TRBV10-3 TGTGCCATCAGTGGGGATCCGGGACTACCAATGGGCTCCTACAATGAGCAGTTCTTC CAISGDPGLPMGSYNEQFF
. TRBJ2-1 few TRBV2 TGTGCCAGCGGGGACTTCCAAGACTACAATGAGCAGTTCTTC CASGDFQDYNEQFF
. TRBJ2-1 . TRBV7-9 TGTGCCAGCAGCTTAGGGACAGCCAATGAGCAGTTCTTC CASSLGTANEQFF
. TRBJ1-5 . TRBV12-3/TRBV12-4 TGTGCCAGCACCGCCTCGAGGAGCAATCAGCCCCAGCATTTT CASTASRSNQPQHF
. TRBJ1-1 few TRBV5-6 TGTGCCAGCAGCACGGGACTGGGGAACACTGAAGCTTTCTTT CASSTGLGNTEAFF
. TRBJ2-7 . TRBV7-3 TGTGCCAGCAGCTTAAAAGCAGGGCCCGAGCAGTACTTC CASSLKAGPEQYF
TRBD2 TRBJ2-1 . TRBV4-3 TGCGCCAGCAGCCAAGGGACTAGCGGACGATCCTACAATGAGCAGTTCTTC CASSQGTSGRSYNEQFF
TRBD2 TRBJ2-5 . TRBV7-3 TGTGCCAGCAGCTTATACGGGGGGGTTGTGGAGACCCAGTACTTC CASSLYGGVVETQYF
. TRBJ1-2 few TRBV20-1 TGCAGTGCTAGAGAAAGGTACTACACCTTC CSARERYYTF
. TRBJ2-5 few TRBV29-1 TGCAGCGCCGGGGCAGGGTCAGAGACCCAGTACTTC CSAGAGSETQYF
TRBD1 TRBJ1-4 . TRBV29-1 TGCAGCGGTACAGGGGGGAGTGAAAAACTGTTTTTT CSGTGGSEKLFF
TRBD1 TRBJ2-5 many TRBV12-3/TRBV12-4 TGTGCCAGCAGTTCCACAACAGGGGAAGAGACCCAGTACTTC CASSSTTGEETQYF
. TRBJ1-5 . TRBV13 TGTGCCAGCAGCTTGAGTGCGCAGGGTGGTCAGCCCCAGCATTTT CASSLSAQGGQPQHF
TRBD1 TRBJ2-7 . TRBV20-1 TGCAGTGGCGCACCGGGACAGGGCTCAGGGGGGCAGTACTTC CSGAPGQGSGGQYF
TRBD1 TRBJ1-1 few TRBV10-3 TGTGCCATCAGTGAATATGTCGGGACAGTAAACACTGAAGCTTTCTTT CAISEYVGTVNTEAFF
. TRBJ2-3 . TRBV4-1 TGCGCCAGCAGCCAAGTGGACTTCTCGACTTCAGATACGCAGTATTTT CASSQVDFSTSDTQYF
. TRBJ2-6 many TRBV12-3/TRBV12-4 TGTGCCAGCAGTCCCTTCTCTGGGGCCAACGTCCTGACTTTC CASSPFSGANVLTF